The source of this T cell receptor beta chain is a study of regulatory T cells in long-lasting Graves disease. This clonotype was seen a handful of times. A much larger clone differs from this one at a single base, so this may be a read error. Both iRepertoire HTBI primers and Arm-PCR of CDR3 regions were used to build the TCR beta libraries. TCRdb called the multiplex PCR reads again in MiXCR, with one record for every CDR3 protein. This table holds some 330,000 distinct CDR3 sequences, approximately 25% found once. This CDR3 is 15 amino acids long. V was shortened by 0 bases and J by 6 bases, with 15 bases between the two germline ends. Germline V gene lookup returns CDR1 SGHRS and CDR2 YFSETQ. Time point defined: persistent/refractory GD, antithyroid drugs over 5 years with positive TRAb. Making the TCR library involved RNA that had been extracted from PBMCs.

Specimen: peripheral blood mononuclear cells (PBMCs), collected when the disease was refractory, from a patient treated with antithyroid drugs. V and J are TRBV5-1 and TRBJ1-2, with TRBD1 as a possible D gene (5 bases). This clonotype was obtained from a woman aged 40 to 50 with Graves disease. This CDR3 reads CASSLEGRVDHGYTF. CDR3 sequence (DNA): TGCGCCAGCAGCTTGGAGGGCAGGGTAGACCATGGCTACACCTTC.